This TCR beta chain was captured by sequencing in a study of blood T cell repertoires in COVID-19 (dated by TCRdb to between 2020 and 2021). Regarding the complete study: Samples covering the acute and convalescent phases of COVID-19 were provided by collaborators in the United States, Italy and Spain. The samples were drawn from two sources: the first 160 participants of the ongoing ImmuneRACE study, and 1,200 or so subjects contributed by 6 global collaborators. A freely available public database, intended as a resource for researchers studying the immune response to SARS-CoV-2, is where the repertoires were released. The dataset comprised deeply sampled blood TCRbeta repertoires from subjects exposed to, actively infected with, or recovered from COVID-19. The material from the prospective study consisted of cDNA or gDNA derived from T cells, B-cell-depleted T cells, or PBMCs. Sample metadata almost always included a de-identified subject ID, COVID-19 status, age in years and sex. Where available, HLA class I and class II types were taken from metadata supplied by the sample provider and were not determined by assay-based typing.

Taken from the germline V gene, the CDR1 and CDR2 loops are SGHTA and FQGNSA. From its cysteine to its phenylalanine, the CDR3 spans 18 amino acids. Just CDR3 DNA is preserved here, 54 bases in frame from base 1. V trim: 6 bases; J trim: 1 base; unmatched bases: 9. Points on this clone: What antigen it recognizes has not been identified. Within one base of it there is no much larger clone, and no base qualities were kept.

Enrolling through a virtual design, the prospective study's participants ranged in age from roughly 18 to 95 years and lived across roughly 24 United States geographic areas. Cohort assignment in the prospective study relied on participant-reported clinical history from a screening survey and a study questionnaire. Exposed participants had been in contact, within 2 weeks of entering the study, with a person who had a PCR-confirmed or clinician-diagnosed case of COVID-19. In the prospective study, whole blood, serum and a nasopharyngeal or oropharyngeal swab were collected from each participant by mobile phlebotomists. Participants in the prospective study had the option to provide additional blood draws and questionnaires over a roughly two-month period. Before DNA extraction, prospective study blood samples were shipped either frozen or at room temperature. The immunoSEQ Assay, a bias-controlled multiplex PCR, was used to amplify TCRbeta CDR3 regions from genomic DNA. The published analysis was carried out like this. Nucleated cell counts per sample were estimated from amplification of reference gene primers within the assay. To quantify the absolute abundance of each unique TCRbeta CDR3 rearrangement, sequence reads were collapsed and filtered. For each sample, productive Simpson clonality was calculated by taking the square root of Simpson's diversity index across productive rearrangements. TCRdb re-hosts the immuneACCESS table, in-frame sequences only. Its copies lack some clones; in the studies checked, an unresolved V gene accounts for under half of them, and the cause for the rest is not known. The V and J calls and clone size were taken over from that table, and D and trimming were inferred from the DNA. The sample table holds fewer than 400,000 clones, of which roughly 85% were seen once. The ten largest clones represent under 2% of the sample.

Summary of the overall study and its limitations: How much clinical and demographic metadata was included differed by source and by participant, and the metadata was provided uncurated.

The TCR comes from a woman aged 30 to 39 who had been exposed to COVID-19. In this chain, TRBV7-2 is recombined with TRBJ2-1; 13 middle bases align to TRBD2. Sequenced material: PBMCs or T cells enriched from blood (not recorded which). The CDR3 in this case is CASRRRGLAGSSYNEQFF. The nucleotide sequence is TGTGCCAGCAGACGACGGGGACTAGCGGGATCGTCCTACAATGAGCAGTTCTTC.